This TCR beta chain was sequenced for a study of T cell responses to AZD1222 COVID-19 vaccine. General observations from the study: The study found vaccine-associated CD4 TCRs spanning spike, dominant at 160-218 and 743-854. Seropositivity was recorded at baseline in only 5 or 6 AZD1222 recipients.

The CDR3 sequence is 16 residues long. The germline gives CDR1 SGHAT, CDR2 FQNNGV. Between the trimmed V and J ends, which lost 3 bases and 0 bases, there was a span of 15 bases. Remarks on this clone: Its target is unknown.

Only in-frame clones appear in the TCRdb table, and some are missing; sequencing was by immunoSEQ multiplex PCR. The sample yields some 150,000 clones, around nine tenths seen once. The source material was peripheral blood, sampled on day 0 of AZD1222 vaccination. The sequence came from an adult in good health. The rearrangement joins TRBV11-2 to TRBJ2-7; D might be TRBD1 (6 bases). CDR3 in DNA: TGTGCCAGCAGCTTCGGCACAGGGTCCAGCTCCTACGAGCAGTACTTC. Translating it yields CASSFGTGSSSYEQYF.